This record concerns one TCR beta chain sequence. Libraries were prepared by immunoSEQ multiplex PCR; TCRdb keeps only in-frame clonotypes and omits some of them. The top ten hold about 1% of the sample, which has about 360,000 clones, about 80% seen once. This sample is part of a study of blood T cell repertoires in COVID-19. Germline V gene lookup returns CDR1 SGHTA and CDR2 FQGNSA. Trimming stripped 4 bases from V and 3 bases from J, with 7 bases between. The CDR3 has 13 amino acids. This TCR was recovered from a human donor with acute or convalescent COVID-19. The donor label of this sample is uncertain. The material sequenced was peripheral blood. This chain connects TRBV7-2 to TRBJ2-1; possibly TRBD1 for D (6 bases). The CDR3 sequence: CASSSDSYNEQFF. CDR3 DNA: TGTGCCAGCAGCTCGGACAGCTACAATGAGCAGTTCTTC.